This TCR beta chain came from a study of blood T cell repertoires in COVID-19. The table came from immunoSEQ multiplex PCR; TCRdb's copy has only in-frame clones and leaves some out. The top ten hold about 0.9% of the sample, which has a few hundred thousand clones, 91% seen once. Ages ranged from about 18 to 100 years, with residence in some 25 US areas. V shed 5 bases, J shed 4 bases, and the junction held 5 bases outside the gene matches. Germline CDR1 reads KGHSH; CDR2 reads LQKENI. The CDR3 runs 14 residues. This TCR came from a woman between 40 and 55 years old who had been exposed to COVID-19. The chain carries TRBV18 and TRBJ2-7; the match to TRBD1 covers 10 bases. Sequencing input: PBMCs or T cells enriched from blood (not recorded which). The CDR3 is CASSLDRGMYEQYF. The CDR3 nucleotides are TGTGCCAGCTCATTGGACAGGGGGATGTACGAGCAGTACTTC.